The source of this T cell receptor beta chain is a study of blood T cell repertoires in COVID-19. Study background: Samples taken during acute and convalescent COVID-19 were collected in the United States, Italy and Spain. T cells, B-cell-depleted T cells, or PBMCs supplied cDNA or gDNA.

The authors' processing: Amplifying reference gene primers gave estimates of nucleated cell counts. TCRdb's table, derived via immunoSEQ multiplex PCR, lists solely in-frame clones and lacks some. From that table come the V and J calls and clone size; the DNA was used to work out D and trimming. The table records approximately 76,000 clones, approximately 80% of them present only once. This clone was counted a single time. Germline V gene data show CDR1 as SGHTA and CDR2 as FQGNSA. This CDR3 spans 14 amino acids. J was trimmed by 7 bases and V by 3 bases; bases with no gene match: 2. The specimen was peripheral blood. The sequence was collected from a man between 45 and 60 years old with acute or convalescent COVID-19. V gene TRBV7-2 combines with J gene TRBJ1-5, with 11 bases that match TRBD1. CDR3 region: CASSFGDRGQPQHF. The DNA of the CDR3 is TGTGCCAGCAGCTTTGGGGACAGGGGGCAGCCCCAGCATTTT.